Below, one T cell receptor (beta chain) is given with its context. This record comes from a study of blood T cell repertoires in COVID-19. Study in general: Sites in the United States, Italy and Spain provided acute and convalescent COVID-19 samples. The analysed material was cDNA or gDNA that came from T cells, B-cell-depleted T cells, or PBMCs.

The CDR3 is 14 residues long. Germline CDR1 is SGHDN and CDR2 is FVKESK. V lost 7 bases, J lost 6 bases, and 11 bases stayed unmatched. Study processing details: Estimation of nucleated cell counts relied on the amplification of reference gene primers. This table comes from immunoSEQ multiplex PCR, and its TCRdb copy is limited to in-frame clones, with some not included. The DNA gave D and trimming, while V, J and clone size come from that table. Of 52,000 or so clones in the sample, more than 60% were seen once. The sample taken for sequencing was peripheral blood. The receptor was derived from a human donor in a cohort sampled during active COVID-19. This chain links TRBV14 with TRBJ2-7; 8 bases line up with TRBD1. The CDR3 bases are TGTGCCAGCACCCCACGCACAGGGGGTGGCGAGCAGTACTTC. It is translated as CASTPRTGGGEQYF. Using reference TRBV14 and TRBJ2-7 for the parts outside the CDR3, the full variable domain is EAGVTQFPSHSVIEKGQTVTLRCDPISGHDNLYWYRRVMGKEIKFLLHFVKESKQDESGMPNNRFLAERTGGTYSTLKVQPAELEDSGVYFCASTPRTGGGEQYFGPGTRLTVT.